This TCR beta chain is from a study of T cells expressing NK-cell markers. Study-level information: Repertoires of TCR beta were obtained from T cells sorted as CD3+CD56+NKG2C+, CD3+CD56+NKG2C- and CD3+CD56-NKG2C+. General observations from the study: Four of the donors also had these clonotypes leading their CD3+CD56-NKG2C+ fraction.

The CDR3 is 14 amino acids. Germline V gene data show CDR1 as KGHDR and CDR2 as SFDVKD. TCRdb reprocessed the 5' RACE reads and keeps a single row for each CDR3 protein, giving no DNA. In total, the table holds some 410,000 distinct CDR3 sequences. On this clonotype: Its antigen is not known.

The sequence was collected from a woman aged 18 to 69 in good health. The rearrangement uses TRBV24-1 and TRBJ2-1. The sequenced material came from blood T cells: a sorted CD56 or NKG2C T cell subset, CD4+ or CD8+ T cells, or bulk PBMC T cells (not recorded which). CDR3 protein: CATSEVGRRDEQFF.